This passage covers 9 T cell receptor beta chains from one sample sequenced in a study of vaccination effects on CD4 cells after COVID-19. Pools of viral peptides were used by the ViraFEST assay to expand antigen-specific CD4+ T cells ahead of sequencing. It was after around eleven days of culture that CD4+ T cells were isolated. Each vaccine recipient was nucleocapsid antibody negative and had no prior SARS-CoV-2 infection. No antigens are known for them. Produced via immunoSEQ multiplex PCR; TCRdb's table is partial and in-frame only. The data contain roughly 25,000 clones, 73% of them singletons. The material sequenced was CD4+ T cells from PBMCs cultured with SARS-CoV-2 spike peptides, taken before COVID-19 vaccination. These receptors were taken from a human donor who received a COVID-19 vaccine.

This clone was seen just once. CDR3 region: CASSNPGGPRFNEQFF. The CDR3 DNA follows: TGTGCCAGCAGCAACCCGGGGGGCCCGCGTTTCAATGAGCAGTTCTTC. This chain connects TRBV7-2 to TRBJ2-1; D is perhaps TRBD2 (7 bases). This CDR3 is 16 amino acids long. Germline V lookup: CDR1 SGHTA, CDR2 FQGNSA. Trimming removed 5 bases from V and 6 bases from J, with 20 bases in between.

V usage is TRBV4-1 and J usage is TRBJ2-3; D unclear. The CDR3 totals 18 residues. Germline-derived CDR1 and CDR2 are MGHRA and YSYEKL. Trimming took 1 base from V and 4 from J, leaving 21 bases between them. The CDR3 bases are TGCGCCAGCAGCCAAGTCTTGGGTTCGGTGGTCAACGCAGATACGCAGTATTTT. Encoded protein: CASSQVLGSVVNADTQYF.

The chain joins TRBV27 to TRBJ1-2; no definite D call. V was cut by 0 bases and J by 4 bases, with 9 bases left in between. Germline V CDR1 and CDR2: MNHEY, SMNVEV (reference sequence). CDR3 length equals 14 residues. The CDR3 DNA reads as TGTGCCAGCAGTTTATCCGGCAGCTCCTATGGCTACACCTTC. The encoded protein is CASSLSGSSYGYTF.

This sequence joins TRBV6-5 and TRBJ1-2; the D is unclear. V was cut by 2 bases and J by 3 bases, with 10 bases left in between. This CDR3 region has 14 residues. CDR1 is MNHEY, CDR2 SVGAGI, per germline. The CDR3 sequence is CASSYGGRDYGYTF. The DNA for the CDR3 is TGTGCCAGCAGTTACGGAGGCCGTGACTATGGCTACACCTTC.

The V gene is TRBV19, the J gene TRBJ2-7; 7 positions match TRBD1. V shed 6 bases and J 3 bases; nucleotides not matched to a gene: 8. This CDR3 is 14 amino acids long. The V gene's germline CDR1 is LNHDA and CDR2 SQIVND (reference sequence). The CDR3 spells CASSNHGQDYEQYF. In nucleotides, the CDR3 is TGTGCCAGTAGCAACCACGGACAGGACTACGAGCAGTACTTC.

The chain employs TRBV4-1 and TRBJ1-1, with 8 bases matching TRBD1. J was trimmed by 0 bases and V by 3 bases; bases with no gene match: 6. Germline V gene lookup returns CDR1 MGHRA and CDR2 YSYEKL. The CDR3 totals 16 residues. In nucleotides, the CDR3 is TGCGCCAGCAGCCAGGGGACAGGCTTCATGAACACTGAAGCTTTCTTT. Translating it yields CASSQGTGFMNTEAFF.

The J gene is TRBJ1-1, the V gene TRBV11-2; D remains unclear. V shed 5 bases and J shed 0 bases, with 10 bases lying between them. The CDR3 is 14 residues long. The germline V gene encodes CDR1 SGHAT and CDR2 FQNNGV. DNA of the CDR3: TGTGCCAGCAGCCGTGACGGAATGAACACTGAAGCTTTCTTT. Translation gives CASSRDGMNTEAFF.

The DNA of the CDR3 is TGTGCCAGCAGCTTAGGCACTACACCCGGGGAGCTGTTTTTT. This encodes CASSLGTTPGELFF. J is TRBJ2-2 and V is TRBV7-8; D is unresolved. Between the trimmed V and J ends, which lost 1 base and 6 bases, there was a span of 9 bases. Germline loops: CDR1 SGHVS, CDR2 FQNEAQ. CDR3 length: 14 residues.

The chain has TRBV27 and TRBJ2-1; weak D call: TRBD2 (5 bases). Germline lookup yields CDR1 MNHEY and CDR2 SMNVEV (reference sequence). This CDR3 is built from 14 residues. The V and J ends lost 4 bases and 8 bases respectively, with 15 bases between them. In DNA, the CDR3 is TGTGCCAGCAGTTGGGCGCCTAGCCGGGATGAGCAGTTCTTC. Protein: CASSWAPSRDEQFF.